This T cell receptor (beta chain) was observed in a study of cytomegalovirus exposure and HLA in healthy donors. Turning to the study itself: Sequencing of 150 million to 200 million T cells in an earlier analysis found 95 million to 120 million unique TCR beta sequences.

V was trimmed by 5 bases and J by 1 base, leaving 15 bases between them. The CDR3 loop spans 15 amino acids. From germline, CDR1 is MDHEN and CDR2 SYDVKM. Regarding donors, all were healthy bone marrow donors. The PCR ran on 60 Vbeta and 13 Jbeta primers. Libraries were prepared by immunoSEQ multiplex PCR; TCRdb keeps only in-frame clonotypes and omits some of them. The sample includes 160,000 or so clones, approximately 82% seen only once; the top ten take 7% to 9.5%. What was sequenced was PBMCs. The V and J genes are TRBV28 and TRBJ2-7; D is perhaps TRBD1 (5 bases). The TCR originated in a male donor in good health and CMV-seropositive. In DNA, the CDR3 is TGTGCCAGCAGTGGGTCGGACAAGGGGTCCTACGAGCAGTACTTC. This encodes CASSGSDKGSYEQYF.